One sample yielded the 5 T cell receptor beta chains listed below, sequenced in a study of control samples from healthy donors and cancer patients (dated by TCRdb to 2018 to 2020). The library was prepared using the immunoSEQ multiplex PCR assay. Imported from immuneACCESS, the table was reduced by TCRdb to in-frame sequences with V and J called. These copies leave out some clones; in studies compared against another copy, an unresolved V gene accounts for under half, and the cause of the remainder is not known. This sample is represented by 75,000 to 90,000 clones; roughly 86% of them were singletons. In total, the top ten clones hold under 25% of the sample. Material: blood. The receptors were gathered from a man aged 25-45 years in good health.

The rearrangement links TRBV24-1 to TRBJ1-1; weak D call: TRBD1 (6 bases). Germline loops: CDR1 KGHDR, CDR2 SFDVKD. The CDR3 runs 15 residues. The V end was cut by 4 bases, the J end by 1 base, with 12 bases between. In DNA, the CDR3 is TGTGCCACCAGTGACCCCGAAGGGGGGAACACTGAAGCTTTCTTT. This gives the protein CATSDPEGGNTEAFF.

The V call is TRBV14, the J call TRBJ1-3; no clear D. CDR1 is SGHDN, CDR2 FVKESK, per germline. Trimming shortened V by 3 bases and J by 4 bases, and 13 bases separated the two germline ends. This CDR3 spans 15 amino acids. CDR3 residues: CASSHRYGLGNTIYF. CDR3 DNA sequence: TGTGCCAGCAGCCACCGCTACGGTCTGGGAAACACCATATATTTT.

The chain couples TRBV3-1 (or the pseudogene TRBV3-2) to TRBJ1-1; tentatively, D is TRBD1 (5 bases). The V gene's germline CDR1 is LGHDT and CDR2 YNNKEL (reference sequence). The germline V and J ends were trimmed by 4 bases and 0 bases, with 6 bases remaining between them. The CDR3 covers 13 residues. The CDR3 nucleotides read TGTGCCAGCAGCCTGACAGTGAACACTGAAGCTTTCTTT. Its protein is CASSLTVNTEAFF.

This chain links TRBV11-2 with TRBJ1-2, with D possibly being TRBD1 (6 bases). Germline CDR1 reads SGHAT; CDR2 reads FQNNGV. Trimming pared 0 bases from V and 5 bases from J, leaving 13 bases between. The CDR3 is made up of 15 amino acids. In DNA form, the CDR3 reads TGTGCCAGCAGCTTAGAGAGGGGGGATTTTTATGGCTACACCTTC. This encodes CASSLERGDFYGYTF. The entire variable domain, with the rest obtained from reference TRBV11-2 and TRBJ1-2, is as follows: EAGVAQSPRYKIIEKRQSVAFWCNPISGHATLYWYQQILGQGPKLLIQFQNNGVVDDSQLPKDRFSAERLKGVDSTLKIQPAKLEDSAVYLCASSLERGDFYGYTFGSGTRLTVV.

This sequence joins TRBV2 and TRBJ2-2; D is unclear. This CDR3 comprises 14 residues. Germline values: CDR1 SNHLY, CDR2 FYNNEI. Trimming took 3 bases from V and 8 from J, leaving 13 bases between them. DNA of the CDR3: TGTGCCAGCAGTGAGCCCCATGGAACGGGGGAGCTGTTTTTT. Translation gives CASSEPHGTGELFF.